Each of the 3 T cell receptor beta chains below was sequenced from the same sample in a study of blood T cell repertoires in COVID-19. Here immunoSEQ multiplex PCR was the method, and the copy in TCRdb shows in-frame clones only, minus some. In the table there are 98,000 or so clones, roughly four fifths of which are singletons. What was sequenced was peripheral blood. Every receptor here comes from a woman of 80 years or more with active or convalescent COVID-19.

The chain recombines TRBV6-5 with TRBJ2-2, with 9 bases matching TRBD1. The CDR3 extends over 15 amino acids. CDR1 is MNHEY, CDR2 SVGAGI, per germline. Losses at the gene ends were 10 bases for V and 5 bases for J; bases not matched to a gene: 11. As DNA, the CDR3 is TGTGCCACCGTCGTTGGGACAGGGTCGACCGGGGAGCTGTTTTTT. Protein: CATVVGTGSTGELFF.

This sequence joins TRBV20-1 and TRBJ1-2; D not certain. In germline, CDR1 is DFQATT, CDR2 SNEGSKA (reference sequence). The CDR3 is 11 amino acids. The ends were cut back, 6 bases at V and 0 bases at J, with 5 bases in the middle. In DNA, the CDR3 is TGCAGTGCCGGAGCTAACTATGGCTACACCTTC. Protein sequence: CSAGANYGYTF.

The rearrangement links TRBV29-1 to TRBJ1-2; a possible D gene is TRBD1 (6 bases). The CDR3 spans 14 residues. Per the germline V gene, CDR1 is SQVTM and CDR2 is ANQGSEA. V gave up 2 bases and J gave up 2 bases, with 12 bases separating them. In DNA form, the CDR3 reads TGCAGCGTTGAAAGGCCCCAGGGGAACTATGGCTACACCTTC. This translates into CSVERPQGNYGYTF. The variable domain in full, completed from reference TRBV29-1 and TRBJ1-2, reads SAVISQKPSRDICQRGTSLTIQCQVDSQVTMMFWYRQQPGQSLTLIATANQGSEATYESGFVIDKFPISRPNLTFSTLTVSNMSPEDSSIYLCSVERPQGNYGYTFGSGTRLTVV.